This passage covers 9 T cell receptor beta chains from one sample sequenced in a study of shared clonotypes between healthy human individuals. The protocol was immunoSEQ multiplex PCR, while the TCRdb copy is restricted to in-frame clones and leaves out a portion. The top ten clones hold 10% to 15% of a sample with more than 450,000 clones, roughly 78% of them seen once. Sequencing was performed on PBMCs. The source is a woman in her forties in good health. Some clones in this sample may be carry-over from other donors' samples.

The chain combines TRBV4-3 with TRBJ2-1; 12 positions agree with TRBD2. J gave up 10 bases and V 1 base, and 8 bases lay outside the gene matches. The CDR3 covers 16 residues. Germline V lookup: CDR1 LGHNA, CDR2 YSLEER. This CDR3 is CASSQGASGRGGEQFF. CDR3 coding DNA: TGCGCCAGCAGCCAAGGGGCTAGCGGGAGGGGAGGGGAGCAGTTCTTC.

The chain combines TRBV5-4 with TRBJ2-5; D possibly corresponds to TRBD2 (6 bases). CDR3 length equals 13 residues. Germline CDR1 reads SGHNT; CDR2 reads YYREEE (reference sequence). Trimming took 2 bases from V and 5 from J, leaving 10 bases between them. The CDR3 region is CASSFRGGETQYF. CDR3 in DNA: TGTGCCAGCAGCTTTCGGGGAGGCGAGACCCAGTACTTC.

The chain recombines TRBV28 with TRBJ2-4; D might be TRBD2 (7 bases). The germline V gene has CDR1 MDHEN and CDR2 SYDVKM. Trimming removed 7 bases from V and 5 bases from J, with 15 bases in between. The CDR3 extends over 14 amino acids. The CDR3 coding sequence is TGTGCCAGCAAAATTCGGGGGGCGGAAAACATTCAGTACTTC. Translation gives CASKIRGAENIQYF.

V and J are TRBV9 and TRBJ2-1, with D hard to call. The germline V and J ends were trimmed by 4 bases and 5 bases, with 13 bases remaining between them. Germline V CDR1 and CDR2: SGDLS, YYNGEE. The CDR3 spans 14 residues. The CDR3 loop reads CASSTTINNNEQFF. The CDR3 DNA follows: TGTGCCAGCAGCACCACGATTAACAACAATGAGCAGTTCTTC.

V is TRBV5-1 and J is TRBJ2-7; 13 bases are shared with TRBD2. Per the germline V gene, CDR1 is SGHRS and CDR2 is YFSETQ. The J segment lost 6 bases and the V segment lost 0 bases, leaving 0 bases of the junction unmatched. The CDR3 consists of 14 residues. CDR3 in amino acids: CASSLGLAGGEQYF. The CDR3, as DNA: TGCGCCAGCAGCTTGGGACTAGCGGGAGGCGAGCAGTACTTC. Complete variable domain (other parts from reference TRBV5-1 and TRBJ2-7): KAGVTQTPRYLIKTRGQQVTLSCSPISGHRSVSWYQQTPGQGLQFLFEYFSETQRNKGNFPGRFSGRQFSNSRSEMNVSTLELGDSALYLCASSLGLAGGEQYFGPGTRLTVT.

The gene calls are TRBV28 and TRBJ2-1; no clear D gene. There are 11 residues in the CDR3. From germline, CDR1 is MDHEN and CDR2 SYDVKM. V was clipped by 5 bases and J by 10 bases, with 9 bases between them. The CDR3, as DNA: TGTGCCAGCAGTGTTTACGCGGAGCAGTTCTTC. It codes for CASSVYAEQFF.

The V call is TRBV29-1, the J call TRBJ2-3; D remains ambiguous. V lost 5 bases and J lost 3, with 3 bases in between. The germline CDR1 and CDR2 sequences are SQVTM and ANQGSEA. CDR3 size: 10 residues. This CDR3 reads CSVWTDTQYF. The CDR3 DNA follows: TGCAGCGTTTGGACAGATACGCAGTATTTT.

The chain recombines TRBV19 with TRBJ1-2, with 9 positions matching TRBD1. The CDR3 covers 15 residues. CDR1 is LNHDA, CDR2 SQIVND, per germline (reference sequence). Losses at the gene ends were 8 bases for V and 2 bases for J; bases not matched to a gene: 9. CDR3 region: CASEGQGLGNYGYTF. The CDR3 DNA sequence: TGTGCCAGTGAGGGACAGGGTCTAGGAAACTATGGCTACACCTTC.

This clone was counted once. CDR3 sequence reads: CASSPLVGKAFF. The CDR3 DNA is TGTGCCAGCAGCCCCCTGGTAGGGAAAGCTTTCTTT. The rearrangement joins TRBV5-6 to TRBJ1-1, with D unclear. From germline, CDR1 is SGHDT and CDR2 YYEEEE. The CDR3 length is 12 residues. V was trimmed by 4 bases and J by 9 bases, leaving 13 bases between them.